The T cell receptor beta chain described here comes from a study of blood T cell repertoires in COVID-19. Overall study: Samples taken during acute and convalescent COVID-19 were collected in the United States, Italy and Spain.

The CDR3 length is 16 residues. The germline V gene encodes CDR1 SGDLS and CDR2 YYNGEE. V shed 3 bases, J shed 3 bases, and the junction held 4 bases outside the gene matches. TCRdb's copy holds only in-frame clones and misses some; the assay was immunoSEQ multiplex PCR. The sample lists 95,000 to 150,000 clones; around 88% were seen once. This rearrangement joins TRBV9 to TRBJ2-2; 11 nucleotides agree with TRBD2. This receptor was obtained from a woman aged 45-65 years with active or convalescent COVID-19. The source material was peripheral blood. As DNA, the CDR3 is TGTGCCAGCAGCGCCGGACTAGCGGGTTACACCGGGGAGCTGTTTTTT. It encodes CASSAGLAGYTGELFF.